This TCR beta chain is from a study of cytotoxic CD8 clonotypes in ibrutinib-treated CLL. The CDR3 sequence is 13 residues long. The ends were cut back, 5 bases at V and 1 base at J, with 9 bases in the middle. Germline CDR1 reads GTSNPN; CDR2 reads SVGIG (reference sequence). Sequenced by immunoSEQ multiplex PCR; TCRdb stores in-frame clones only, minus some. Among about 140,000 clones listed, around 84% were seen once. The chain employs TRBV30 and TRBJ1-3, with D perhaps TRBD1 (5 bases). The receptor was isolated from a human donor with chronic lymphocytic leukemia. The sample in question was PBMCs, obtained after 36 months of ibrutinib treatment. The CDR3 region is CAWDRNSGNTIYF. The CDR3 DNA reads TGTGCCTGGGACAGAAATTCTGGAAACACCATATATTTT.